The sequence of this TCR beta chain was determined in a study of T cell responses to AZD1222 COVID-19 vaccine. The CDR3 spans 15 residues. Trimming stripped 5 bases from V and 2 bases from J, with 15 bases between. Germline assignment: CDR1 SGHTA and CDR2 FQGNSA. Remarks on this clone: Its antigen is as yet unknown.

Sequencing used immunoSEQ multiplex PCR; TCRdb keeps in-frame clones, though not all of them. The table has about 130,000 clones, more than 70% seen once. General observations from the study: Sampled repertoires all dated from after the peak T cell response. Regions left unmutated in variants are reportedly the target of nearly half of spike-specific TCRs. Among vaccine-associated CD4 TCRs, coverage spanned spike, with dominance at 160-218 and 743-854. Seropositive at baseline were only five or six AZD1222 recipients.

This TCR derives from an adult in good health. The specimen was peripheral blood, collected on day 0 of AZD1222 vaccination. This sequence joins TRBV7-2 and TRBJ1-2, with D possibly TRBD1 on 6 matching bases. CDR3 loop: CASSLDFDRNYGYTF. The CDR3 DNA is TGTGCCAGCAGCCTAGACTTCGACAGGAACTATGGCTACACCTTC.